The next 27 T cell receptor beta chains were all read from a single sample in a study of cytomegalovirus exposure and HLA in healthy donors (dated by TCRdb to about 2017). Libraries were prepared through the immunoSEQ multiplex PCR assay. The multiplex PCR relied on a mix of 60 forward primers for TCR Vbeta segments and 13 reverse primers for TCR Jbeta segments. Entries here come from immuneACCESS through TCRdb and include only in-frame sequences with V and J called. Some clones fail to appear in such tables; in the studies checked, an unresolved V gene covers under half of the shortfall, and the cause of the remainder is unknown. This sample holds roughly 120,000 clones; 67% were observed only once. The ten biggest clones cover about 8.6% of the sample. Sample: PBMCs. These receptors originate from a man between 18 and 29 years old in good health and CMV-seropositive.

This clone has only a few counts. The genes are TRBV4-1 and TRBJ2-3; the D gene is possibly TRBD2 (6 bases). CDR1 and CDR2 from the germline V gene are MGHRA and YSYEKL. The CDR3 has 15 amino acids. V dropped 4 bases and J dropped 1 base, with 12 bases sitting between them. The DNA of the CDR3 is TGCGCCAGCAGCCCGACTAGAGAAGGCACAGATACGCAGTATTTT. It translates to CASSPTREGTDTQYF.

This chain joins TRBV28 and TRBJ2-3; D is undetermined. V lost 5 bases, J lost 4 bases, and 16 bases lay in between. This CDR3 is 15 amino acids long. Per germline, CDR1 MDHEN and CDR2 SYDVKM. CDR3 amino acids: CASSPLARVADTQYF. In nucleotides, the CDR3 is TGTGCCAGCAGTCCACTGGCCCGGGTCGCAGATACGCAGTATTTT.

The V and J genes are TRBV6-1 and TRBJ1-2, with 7 nucleotides matching TRBD1. The trim removed 5 bases at V and 4 bases at J, leaving 4 bases unmatched. CDR1 and CDR2 from the germline V gene are MNHNS and SASEGT. This CDR3 has 13 residues. This CDR3 is CASSTRGSYGYTF. The CDR3 region has the DNA TGTGCCAGCAGTACCAGGGGGTCCTATGGCTACACCTTC.

This chain links TRBV6-5 with TRBJ2-7; TRBD1 matches at 9 bases. This CDR3 is 13 amino acids long. CDR1 is MNHEY, CDR2 SVGAGI, per germline. The V and J ends lost 7 bases and 3 bases, in that order; junction bases with no gene match: 4. Here the CDR3 reads CASNKGQGYEQYF. In nucleotides, the CDR3 is TGTGCCAGCAACAAGGGACAGGGCTACGAGCAGTACTTC.

The chain uses TRBV11-2 and TRBJ1-4; a possible D gene is TRBD1 (5 bases). Germline V gene data show CDR1 as SGHAT and CDR2 as FQNNGV. The CDR3 runs to 14 residues. V was cut by 3 bases and J by 7 bases, with 12 bases left in between. The chain's CDR3 is CASSLGGRGEKLFF. The CDR3 bases are TGTGCCAGCAGCTTGGGGGGTAGAGGTGAAAAACTGTTTTTT.

V is TRBV5-5 and J is TRBJ1-2; D might be TRBD1 (6 bases). The germline V gene has CDR1 SGHKS and CDR2 YYEKEE (reference sequence). The CDR3 is 15 amino acids. The ends were cut back, 6 bases at V and 3 bases at J, with 18 bases in the middle. The CDR3 loop reads CASMTAGGADYGYTF. DNA for the CDR3: TGTGCCAGCATGACCGCGGGGGGGGCTGACTATGGCTACACCTTC.

CDR3 sequence (DNA): TGTGCCAGTAGTAGCAGACGGACAAATTCACCCCTCCACTTT. Amino acids: CASSSRRTNSPLHF. The V and J genes are TRBV19 and TRBJ1-6; TRBD1 might be the D (5 bases). CDR1 is LNHDA and CDR2 is SQIVND in the germline V gene (reference sequence). Trimming removed 4 bases from V and 7 bases from J, with 11 bases in between. The CDR3 consists of 14 residues. Together with reference TRBV19 and TRBJ1-6, the CDR3 gives the full variable domain: DGGITQSPKYLFRKEGQNVTLSCEQNLNHDAMYWYRQDPGQGLRLIYYSQIVNDFQKGDIAEGYSVSREKKESFPLTVTSAQKNPTAFYLCASSSRRTNSPLHFGNGTRLTVT.

The rearrangement joins TRBV6-5 to TRBJ1-6, with 8 bases identical to TRBD1. V lost 2 bases and J lost 8; bases outside the gene matches: 5. Germline values: CDR1 MNHEY, CDR2 SVGAGI. The CDR3 consists of 15 residues. The CDR3 is CASSYGQGAYSPLHF. CDR3 in DNA: TGTGCCAGCAGTTACGGTCAGGGGGCCTATTCACCCCTCCACTTT.

CDR3 sequence reads: CASSQDGGNSPLHF. CDR3 DNA: TGTGCCAGCAGCCAAGATGGAGGTAATTCACCCCTCCACTTT. V usage is TRBV4-2 and J usage is TRBJ1-6; D gene ambiguous. This CDR3 spans 14 amino acids. Per the germline V gene, CDR1 is LGHNA and CDR2 is YNFKEQ. V lost 0 bases and J lost 6, with 6 bases in between.

This clone was observed a handful of times. This same CDR3 is encoded by further DNA sequences in the sample. The rearrangement links TRBV6-5 to TRBJ1-6; D unclear. The CDR3 totals 15 residues. Trimming removed 0 bases from V and 6 bases from J, with 9 bases in between. The germline V gene has CDR1 MNHEY and CDR2 SVGAGI. CDR3 DNA sequence: TGTGCCAGCAGTTACTCCGGAGGTGGTAATTCACCCCTCCACTTT. As protein: CASSYSGGGNSPLHF.

The chain employs TRBV29-1 and TRBJ1-2; 7 bases are shared with TRBD1. Per germline, CDR1 SQVTM and CDR2 ANQGSEA. The CDR3 spans 13 residues. The J segment lost 3 bases and the V segment lost 6 bases, leaving 7 bases of the junction unmatched. For the CDR3, the DNA is TGCAGCGTATATGGGACAGTCGACTATGGCTACACCTTC. Translated: CSVYGTVDYGYTF.

The rearrangement joins TRBV7-2 to TRBJ2-1; 8 nucleotides match TRBD2. V dropped 5 bases and J dropped 11; count of bases not matched to a gene: 5. The CDR3 spans 12 residues. CDR1 is SGHTA, CDR2 FQGNSA, per germline. The CDR3 protein is CASSPLAEKQFF. CDR3 bases: TGTGCCAGCAGCCCACTAGCGGAAAAGCAGTTCTTC.

The rearrangement joins TRBV7-9 to TRBJ1-4; the match to TRBD1 covers 9 bases. V lost 8 bases, J lost 10 bases, and 8 bases stayed unmatched. Germline CDR1 is SEHNR and CDR2 is FQNEAQ (reference sequence). This CDR3 comprises 13 residues. The CDR3 protein is CASRSGTGTKLFF. Written as DNA, the CDR3 is TGTGCCAGCCGATCGGGGACAGGGACAAAACTGTTTTTT.

Only one count was recorded for this clone. This rearrangement joins TRBV7-9 to TRBJ1-5, with TRBD1 identical over 10 bases. The CDR3 runs 19 residues. Germline V gene lookup returns CDR1 SEHNR and CDR2 FQNEAQ (reference sequence). The J segment lost 3 bases and the V segment lost 5 bases, leaving 16 bases of the junction unmatched. Written as DNA, the CDR3 is TGTGCCAGCAGCCCGCACCCCTTATCCGGGACAGGGGACAATCAGCCCCAGCATTTT. As protein: CASSPHPLSGTGDNQPQHF. Supplemented by reference TRBV7-9 and TRBJ1-5, the full variable domain reads DTGVSQNPRHKITKRGQNVTFRCDPISEHNRLYWYRQTLGQGPEFLTYFQNEAQLEKSRLLSDRFSAERPKGSFSTLEIQRTEQGDSAMYLCASSPHPLSGTGDNQPQHFGDGTRLSIL.

The J gene is TRBJ2-3, the V gene TRBV28, with D possibly being TRBD2 (7 bases). CDR1 and CDR2 from the germline V gene are MDHEN and SYDVKM. V gave up 3 bases and J gave up 4 bases, with 11 bases separating them. CDR3 length equals 14 residues. CDR3 protein: CASSFAGAADTQYF. CDR3 in DNA: TGTGCCAGCAGTTTCGCGGGGGCGGCAGATACGCAGTATTTT.

Here the CDR3 reads CASSLRAGELFF. The CDR3 nucleotides are TGTGCCAGCAGTCTGAGGGCCGGGGAGCTGTTTTTT. The chain carries TRBV27 and TRBJ2-2, with a weak D call TRBD2 (5 bases). V was clipped by 5 bases and J by 6 bases, with 7 bases between them. Per the germline V gene, CDR1 is MNHEY and CDR2 is SMNVEV (reference sequence). The CDR3 totals 12 residues.

The J gene is TRBJ2-5, the V gene TRBV2, with 9 positions matching TRBD2. The CDR3 contains 14 residues. The V gene end was trimmed by 4 bases and the J gene end by 5 bases; junction bases not matched to a gene: 5. From germline, CDR1 is SNHLY and CDR2 FYNNEI. The DNA for the CDR3 is TGTGCCAGCAGTGGTCAGCGGGGGGACGAGACCCAGTACTTC. Encoded protein: CASSGQRGDETQYF.

The chain recombines TRBV25-1 with TRBJ1-2; D is unresolved. Germline loops: CDR1 MGHDK, CDR2 SYGVNS. CDR3 length equals 15 residues. V was pared by 1 base and J by 1 base, with 10 bases between. Here the CDR3 DNA reads TGTGCCAGCAGTGAATCGGCAGGAAATAACTATGGCTACACCTTC. Translation: CASSESAGNNYGYTF.

The chain couples TRBV11-2 to TRBJ2-6, with a weak D call TRBD1 (6 bases). This CDR3 contains 16 residues. Germline CDR1 is SGHAT and CDR2 is FQNNGV. Trimming left V 5 bases short and J 2 bases short, with 13 bases between. The CDR3 reads CASSHSTGTGANVLTF. DNA for the CDR3: TGTGCCAGCAGCCATTCAACAGGGACTGGGGCCAACGTCCTGACTTTC.

This chain uses TRBV5-6 with TRBJ2-6; 7 positions agree with TRBD1. The CDR3 extends over 18 amino acids. Germline values: CDR1 SGHDT, CDR2 YYEEEE. With V trimmed by 7 bases and J by 0 bases, 13 bases remained unmatched. The CDR3: CASYHRTGQSSGANVLTF. The CDR3 DNA is TGTGCCAGCTACCACCGGACAGGACAAAGCTCTGGGGCCAACGTCCTGACTTTC.

The chain carries TRBV19 and TRBJ1-2; D not certain. Trimming removed 11 bases at V and 10 bases at J, with 26 bases between. The CDR3 is 14 amino acids. Germline V CDR1 and CDR2: LNHDA, SQIVND (reference sequence). CDR3 sequence reads: CAAGSGNQLPSYTF. DNA of the CDR3: TGTGCCGCCGGGTCGGGGAATCAATTGCCATCCTACACCTTC.

CDR3: CASSSLAGTASEQYF. The CDR3 DNA reads as TGTGCCAGCAGCTCGCTGGCCGGGACAGCTTCCGAGCAGTACTTC. V and J are TRBV7-9 and TRBJ2-7; 7 bases align to TRBD1. Germline V gene lookup returns CDR1 SEHNR and CDR2 FQNEAQ (reference sequence). Trimming took 4 bases from V and 6 from J; bases not matched to a gene: 12. The CDR3 runs to 15 residues.

The chain employs TRBV10-2 and TRBJ2-7; 7 bases are a match to TRBD1. The CDR3 is 15 amino acids. Trimming cost V 2 bases and J 2 bases; bases outside gene matches: 6. Germline CDR1 is WSHSY and CDR2 is SAAADI. CDR3 in amino acids: CASSERPTGPYEQYF. The CDR3 DNA is TGCGCCAGCAGTGAGAGGCCGACAGGGCCCTACGAGCAGTACTTC.

This rearrangement joins TRBV29-1 to TRBJ2-1, with TRBD2 as a possible D gene (6 bases). The CDR3 loop spans 14 amino acids. Trimming took 7 bases from V and 4 from J, leaving 17 bases between them. Germline assignment: CDR1 SQVTM and CDR2 ANQGSEA. CDR3 protein: CSARLVGYYNEQFF. In nucleotides, the CDR3 is TGCAGCGCAAGACTAGTTGGGTATTACAATGAGCAGTTCTTC.

This chain joins TRBV10-3 and TRBJ1-2, with D hard to call. The CDR3 is 12 residues long. V dropped 8 bases and J dropped 2 bases, with 9 bases sitting between them. The germline V gene encodes CDR1 ENHRY and CDR2 SYGVKD. The CDR3 nucleotides read TGTGCCATCTCACCCGGGAACTATGGCTACACCTTC. Amino acids: CAISPGNYGYTF.

This sequence joins TRBV2 and TRBJ2-5, with 8 bases lining up with TRBD1. Germline lookup yields CDR1 SNHLY and CDR2 FYNNEI. The CDR3 has 16 amino acids. J was trimmed by 1 base and V by 6 bases; bases with no gene match: 10. CDR3 sequence: CASREHDRGFQETQYF. The CDR3 nucleotides are TGTGCCAGCAGAGAGCACGACAGGGGATTCCAAGAGACCCAGTACTTC. The full variable domain, in which reference TRBV2 and TRBJ2-5 provide the parts outside the CDR3, is EPEVTQTPSHQVTQMGQEVILRCVPISNHLYFYWYRQILGQKVEFLVSFYNNEISEKSEIFDDQFSVERPDGSNFTLKIRSTKLEDSAMYFCASREHDRGFQETQYFGPGTRLLVL.

This chain connects TRBV29-1 to TRBJ1-1; 10 bases align to TRBD1. V shed 6 bases and J 1 base; nucleotides not matched to a gene: 8. This CDR3 has 15 residues. The germline V gene encodes CDR1 SQVTM and CDR2 ANQGSEA. The CDR3 sequence: CSVDRQGARNTEAFF. CDR3 nucleotides: TGCAGCGTCGACAGACAGGGGGCGCGGAACACTGAAGCTTTCTTT. Supplemented by reference TRBV29-1 and TRBJ1-1, the full variable domain reads SAVISQKPSRDICQRGTSLTIQCQVDSQVTMMFWYRQQPGQSLTLIATANQGSEATYESGFVIDKFPISRPNLTFSTLTVSNMSPEDSSIYLCSVDRQGARNTEAFFGQGTRLTVV.